The clone carrying this TCR beta chain has only a few counts. What it recognizes is unknown. Per germline, CDR1 GTSNPN and CDR2 SVGIG (reference sequence). Trimming pared 4 bases from V and 0 bases from J, leaving 9 bases between. The CDR3 length is 13 residues. Assay: immunoSEQ multiplex PCR; the TCRdb copy retains only in-frame clones and omits some. The data show 70,000 to 90,000 clones, approximately 91% seen once. The sample belongs to a study of OX40 agonist ivuxolimab in advanced cancers. About the research overall: Ivuxolimab, an antibody acting as an agonist of OX40 (CD134), was used to treat patients. The mean age was approximately 56 years, ranging from about 20 to 90, with around four fifths of participants male. General study findings and limits: The CD4+ and CD8+ T cells in the blood had expanded clonally by week 6 at 0.1 to 3.0 mg/kg.

Sequenced material: CD4+ or CD8+ T cells sorted from blood, taken in a trial of the OX40 agonist ivuxolimab. This receptor was identified in an adult with an advanced solid tumor such as melanoma, head and neck, liver or kidney cancer. This chain uses TRBV30 with TRBJ1-1, with D perhaps TRBD1 (6 bases). The CDR3 region has the DNA TGTGCCTGGACTGGACAGATGAACACTGAAGCTTTCTTT. Amino acids: CAWTGQMNTEAFF.